These 2 T cell receptor beta chains came from one sample sequenced in a study of cytomegalovirus exposure and HLA in healthy donors. The table came from immunoSEQ multiplex PCR; TCRdb's copy has only in-frame clones and leaves some out. Here the sample spans some 250,000 clones, 90% being singletons. The sequenced material came from PBMCs. The receptors were gathered from a young woman in good health and CMV-seronegative.

The chain carries TRBV15 and TRBJ1-1; D is undetermined. V dropped 1 base and J dropped 9 bases, with 12 bases sitting between them. The CDR3 is made up of 13 amino acids. Per the germline V gene, CDR1 is LNHNV and CDR2 is YYDKDF (reference sequence). CDR3 sequence reads: CATSRGWEAKAFF. The CDR3 coding sequence is TGTGCCACCAGCAGAGGGTGGGAGGCCAAAGCTTTCTTT.

The rearrangement uses TRBV19 and TRBJ2-3; TRBD2 aligns across 10 bases. CDR1 is LNHDA and CDR2 is SQIVND in the germline V gene (reference sequence). This CDR3 comprises 15 residues. V dropped 3 bases and J dropped 3; count of bases not matched to a gene: 3. CDR3 protein: CASSILAGETDTQYF. DNA for the CDR3: TGTGCCAGTAGTATCCTAGCGGGGGAGACAGATACGCAGTATTTT.